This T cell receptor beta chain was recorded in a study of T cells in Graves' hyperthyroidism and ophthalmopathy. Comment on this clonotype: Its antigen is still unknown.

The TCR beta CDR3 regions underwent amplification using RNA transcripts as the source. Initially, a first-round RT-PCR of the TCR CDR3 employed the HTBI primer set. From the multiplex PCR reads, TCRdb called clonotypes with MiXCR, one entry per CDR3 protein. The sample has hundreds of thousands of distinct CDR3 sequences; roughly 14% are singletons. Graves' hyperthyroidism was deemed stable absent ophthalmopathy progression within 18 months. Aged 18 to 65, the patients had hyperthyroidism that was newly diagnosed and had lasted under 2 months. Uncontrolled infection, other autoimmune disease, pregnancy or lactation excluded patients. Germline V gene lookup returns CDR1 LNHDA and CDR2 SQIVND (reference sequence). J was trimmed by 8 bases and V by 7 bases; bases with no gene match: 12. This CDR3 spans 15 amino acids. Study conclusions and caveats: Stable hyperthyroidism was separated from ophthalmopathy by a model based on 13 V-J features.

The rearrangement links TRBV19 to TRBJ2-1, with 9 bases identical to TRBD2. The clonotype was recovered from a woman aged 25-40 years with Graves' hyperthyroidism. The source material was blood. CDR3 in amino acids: CASNPSGISTHEQFF. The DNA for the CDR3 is TGTGCCAGTAACCCTAGCGGGATTAGCACCCATGAGCAGTTCTTC.